Below are 11 T cell receptor beta chains sequenced from a single sample in a study of shared clonotypes between healthy human individuals. Profiling relied on immunoSEQ multiplex PCR, and the TCRdb table lists in-frame clones only, not all of them. The sample lists millions of clones; approximately 93% were seen once. Sequencing used naive CD4+ T cells from PBMCs. The subset here: CD45RA+ positively selected. These receptor sequences come from a man aged 18-30 years in good health. Some clones in this sample may be carry-over from other donors' samples.

V usage is TRBV7-8 and J usage is TRBJ2-3; D is undetermined. This CDR3 has 13 amino acids. The germline V gene encodes CDR1 SGHVS and CDR2 FQNEAQ. V was clipped by 5 bases and J by 0 bases, with 6 bases between them. CDR3 residues: CASSTDSTDTQYF. The CDR3 DNA follows: TGTGCCAGCAGCACGGACAGCACAGATACGCAGTATTTT.

V and J are TRBV5-1 and TRBJ1-1; 7 bases match TRBD1. This CDR3 is 14 amino acids long. The V gene end was trimmed by 3 bases and the J gene end by 5 bases; junction bases not matched to a gene: 7. From germline, CDR1 is SGHRS and CDR2 YFSETQ. CDR3 nucleotides: TGCGCCAGCAGCTCGTCAGGGGGACTAACTGAAGCTTTCTTT. Translation gives CASSSSGGLTEAFF.

The chain has TRBV29-1 and TRBJ1-1; D unresolved. The CDR3 totals 11 residues. Trimming removed 5 bases at V and 12 bases at J, with 16 bases between. From germline, CDR1 is SQVTM and CDR2 ANQGSEA. The CDR3 here is CSVPASSSTFF. CDR3 nucleotides: TGCAGCGTTCCGGCCTCGTCGTCAACTTTCTTT. Full variable domain (rest looked up from reference TRBV29-1 and TRBJ1-1): SAVISQKPSRDICQRGTSLTIQCQVDSQVTMMFWYRQQPGQSLTLIATANQGSEATYESGFVIDKFPISRPNLTFSTLTVSNMSPEDSSIYLCSVPASSSTFFGQGTRLTVV.

This rearrangement joins TRBV18 to TRBJ2-7; D might be TRBD2 (6 bases). The CDR3 is 14 residues long. The germline gives CDR1 KGHSH, CDR2 LQKENI. Between the trimmed V and J ends, which lost 2 bases and 2 bases, there was a span of 10 bases. CDR3 loop: CASSPGGWAYEQYF. As DNA, the CDR3 is TGTGCCAGCTCACCAGGGGGGTGGGCCTACGAGCAGTACTTC.

This sequence joins TRBV5-1 and TRBJ1-5, with D perhaps matching TRBD1 (5 bases). Germline lookup yields CDR1 SGHRS and CDR2 YFSETQ. The CDR3 consists of 15 residues. The CDR3 region has the DNA TGCTCCTCAAGGCTTGGGGGGGATAGCAATCAGCCCCAGCATTTT. This sequence encodes CSSRLGGDSNQPQHF.

V and J are TRBV4-2 and TRBJ2-5; 8 bases are shared with TRBD2. CDR1 and CDR2 from the germline V gene are LGHNA and YNFKEQ. Losses at the gene ends were 1 base for V and 3 bases for J; bases not matched to a gene: 7. CDR3 size: 16 residues. DNA of the CDR3: TGTGCCAGCAGCCAAGTCTCACTAGCGGAGGAAGAGACCCAGTACTTC. Amino acid sequence: CASSQVSLAEEETQYF.

This rearrangement joins TRBV7-9 to TRBJ2-1; tentatively, D is TRBD1 (6 bases). V shed 4 bases and J shed 8 bases, with 27 bases lying between them. The length of the CDR3 is 18 residues. Germline-derived CDR1 and CDR2 are SEHNR and FQNEAQ (reference sequence). The CDR3 sequence is CASSYLGGTRSHRDEQFF. As DNA, the CDR3 is TGTGCCAGCAGCTACTTAGGTGGGACAAGATCCCATAGGGATGAGCAGTTCTTC.

The rearrangement joins TRBV5-1 to TRBJ2-1; tentative D call: TRBD2 (6 bases). The CDR3 sequence is 16 residues long. Germline V gives CDR1 SGHRS, CDR2 YFSETQ. V was cut by 0 bases and J by 8 bases, with 18 bases left in between. CDR3 in DNA: TGCGCCAGCAGCTTGGAAGGGACTCCCCTGTGGGATGAGCAGTTCTTC. It translates to CASSLEGTPLWDEQFF.

The chain employs TRBV7-2 and TRBJ2-6, with TRBD1 matching 9 bases. CDR1 and CDR2 from the germline V gene are SGHTA and FQGNSA. CDR3 length: 18 amino acids. Trimming removed 1 base from V and 3 bases from J; junction bases left unmatched: 7. The CDR3 DNA reads as TGTGCCAGCAGCTTAGTAGGGACAGGGTCTTTTGGGGCCAACGTCCTGACTTTC. Its protein product is CASSLVGTGSFGANVLTF.

The rearrangement uses TRBV10-3 and TRBJ1-4; D is possibly TRBD1 (6 bases). The CDR3 loop spans 15 amino acids. V lost 10 bases and J lost 4, with 19 bases in between. Germline lookup yields CDR1 ENHRY and CDR2 SYGVKD. The CDR3 spells CATWDTTGNNEKLFF. CDR3 nucleotides: TGTGCCACCTGGGACACAACGGGAAATAATGAAAAACTGTTTTTT.

The rearrangement links TRBV29-1 to TRBJ2-3, with 8 bases identical to TRBD2. Trimming cost V 0 bases and J 5 bases; bases outside gene matches: 7. The CDR3 is 15 residues long. Germline V gives CDR1 SQVTM, CDR2 ANQGSEA. The CDR3 DNA sequence: TGCAGCGTTGAAGATGCCAGCGGGAGTATAGATACGCAGTATTTT. The encoded protein is CSVEDASGSIDTQYF.